This T cell receptor (beta chain) is drawn from a study of T-cell memory formation after mild COVID-19. This clonotype came up many times. Via MiXCR, TCRdb re-called the 5' RACE reads, giving one row per CDR3 protein. The sample includes around 110,000 distinct CDR3 sequences, over 10% of them seen just once. The origin of this receptor is an adult woman who had mild COVID-19 (a few samples of this study predate the infection). Cell type and time point are not known. The sample was PBMCs or a T cell subset sorted from them (not recorded which).

The CDR3 bases are TGTGCCAGCAGCTTAATACTAGCGGGGGGAAAAGAGACCCAGTACTTC. Protein sequence: CASSLILAGGKETQYF. The chain carries TRBV7-2 and TRBJ2-5, with 12 bases matching TRBD2. There are 16 residues in the CDR3. J was trimmed by 3 bases and V by 2 bases; bases with no gene match: 4. Germline V gene sequence: CDR1 SGHTA, CDR2 FQGNSA. Together with reference TRBV7-2 and TRBJ2-5, the CDR3 gives the full variable domain: GAGVSQSPSNKVTEKGKDVELRCDPISGHTALYWYRQSLGQGLEFLIYFQGNSAPDKSGLPSDRFSAERTGGSVSTLTIQRTQQEDSAVYLCASSLILAGGKETQYFGPGTRLLVL.